This entry features one T cell receptor (beta chain) sequence. Authors' methods: Reference gene primer amplification yielded estimated nucleated cell counts. Sequenced by immunoSEQ multiplex PCR; TCRdb stores in-frame clones only, minus some. V, J and clone size are those of that table, while D and trimming were read from the DNA. The table records over 100,000 clones, about nine tenths of them present only once. The sample belongs to a study of blood T cell repertoires in COVID-19. The wider study: Samples taken during acute and convalescent COVID-19 were collected in the United States, Italy and Spain. T cells, B-cell-depleted T cells, or PBMCs provided the cDNA or gDNA that served as material.

The source material was peripheral blood. This receptor was identified in a man aged 45-60 years with acute or convalescent COVID-19.

In DNA, the CDR3 is TGTGCCAGCAGCTTTGGGACTAGCGGCTTCACAGATACGCAGTATTTT. Translation gives CASSFGTSGFTDTQYF. The chain has TRBV7-9 and TRBJ2-3, with 11 nucleotides matching TRBD2. The CDR3 is 16 amino acids. Germline V gene lookup returns CDR1 SEHNR and CDR2 FQNEAQ (reference sequence). The junction had 4 bases not matched to a gene; V was cut back by 3 bases and J by 2 bases.